Listed below are T cell receptor beta chains from one sample, sequenced in a study of T cells in Graves' hyperthyroidism and ophthalmopathy. TCRdb called the multiplex PCR reads again in MiXCR, with one record for every CDR3 protein. The sample yields fewer than 900,000 distinct CDR3 sequences, around 19% seen once. The sequenced material came from blood. The receptors here all came from a woman between 50 and 59 years old with Graves' hyperthyroidism that later progressed to Graves' ophthalmopathy. CDR3s include the opening cysteine and the closing phenylalanine or tryptophan. The order of the fields is J gene, V gene, CDR3 length, D gene, clone size, CDR3 DNA, CDR3 protein. The D gene is left open where the match is weak. Only some rows state a clone size, as once, few, many or a class for expanded clones.

TRBJ2-2	TRBV28	14	TRBD2	many	TGTGCCAGCAAAGCGGGGGGGAAAACCGGGGAGCTGTTTTTT	CASKAGGKTGELFF
TRBJ2-1	TRBV5-1	16	TRBD2	many	TGCGCCAGCAGCTTTAGCACTAGCGGGGGAAATTCTGAGCAGTTCTTC	CASSFSTSGGNSEQFF
TRBJ2-1	TRBV7-9	14	NA	few	TGTGCCAGCAGCTTACTGGGATTGAGGAATGAGCAGTTCTTC	CASSLLGLRNEQFF
TRBJ1-1	TRBV7-8	15	NA	many	TGTGCCAGCACCGGGGCAGATTATACGAACACTGAAGCTTTCTTT	CASTGADYTNTEAFF
TRBJ2-3	TRBV24-1	14	NA	few	TGTGCCACCAGTGATTTACGGTTTTCCGATACGCAGTATTTT	CATSDLRFSDTQYF
TRBJ1-2	TRBV10-3	14	NA	NA	TGTGCCATCAGTGATTCAAGTGGGGGCTATGGCTACACCTTC	CAISDSSGGYGYTF
TRBJ2-1	TRBV15	13	NA	few	TGTGCCACCAGCAGAGATCCCCGGACTGAGCAGTTCTTC	CATSRDPRTEQFF
TRBJ2-2	TRBV5-1	16	NA	NA	TGCGCCAGCAGCTTGGGTAGGGCCCGTAACACCGGGGAGCTGTTTTTT	CASSLGRARNTGELFF
TRBJ2-1	TRBV29-1	18	NA	NA	TGCAGCGTTGGGTTGGGGGGGGCCTGGGCTTCGGGGGGAAATGAGCAGTTCTTC	CSVGLGGAWASGGNEQFF
TRBJ1-4	TRBV4-1	16	NA	few	TGCGCCAGCAGCCAAGTGGTTAACACCTATAATGAAAAACTGTTTTTT	CASSQVVNTYNEKLFF
TRBJ2-7	TRBV2	12	NA	many	TGTGCCAGCAGTCGCAGGGAAATCGAGCAGTACTTC	CASSRREIEQYF
TRBJ2-6	TRBV12-3/TRBV12-4	15	NA	NA	TGTGCCAGCAGTTTCGGAGTCTCTGGGGCCAACGTCCTGACTTTC	CASSFGVSGANVLTF
TRBJ2-5	TRBV5-1	15	TRBD2	NA	TGCGCCAGCAGCTCCCCCCGCGGGGGGGGAGAGACCCAGTACTTC	CASSSPRGGGETQYF
TRBJ2-5	TRBV4-1	15	TRBD2	NA	TGCGCCAGCAGCCAAGATATCCTAGCGGAAGAGACCCAGTACTTC	CASSQDILAEETQYF
TRBJ2-7	TRBV6-1	15	NA	few	TGTGCCAGCAGTGAATTCTTCGCCAGCAGCTACGAGCAGTACTTC	CASSEFFASSYEQYF